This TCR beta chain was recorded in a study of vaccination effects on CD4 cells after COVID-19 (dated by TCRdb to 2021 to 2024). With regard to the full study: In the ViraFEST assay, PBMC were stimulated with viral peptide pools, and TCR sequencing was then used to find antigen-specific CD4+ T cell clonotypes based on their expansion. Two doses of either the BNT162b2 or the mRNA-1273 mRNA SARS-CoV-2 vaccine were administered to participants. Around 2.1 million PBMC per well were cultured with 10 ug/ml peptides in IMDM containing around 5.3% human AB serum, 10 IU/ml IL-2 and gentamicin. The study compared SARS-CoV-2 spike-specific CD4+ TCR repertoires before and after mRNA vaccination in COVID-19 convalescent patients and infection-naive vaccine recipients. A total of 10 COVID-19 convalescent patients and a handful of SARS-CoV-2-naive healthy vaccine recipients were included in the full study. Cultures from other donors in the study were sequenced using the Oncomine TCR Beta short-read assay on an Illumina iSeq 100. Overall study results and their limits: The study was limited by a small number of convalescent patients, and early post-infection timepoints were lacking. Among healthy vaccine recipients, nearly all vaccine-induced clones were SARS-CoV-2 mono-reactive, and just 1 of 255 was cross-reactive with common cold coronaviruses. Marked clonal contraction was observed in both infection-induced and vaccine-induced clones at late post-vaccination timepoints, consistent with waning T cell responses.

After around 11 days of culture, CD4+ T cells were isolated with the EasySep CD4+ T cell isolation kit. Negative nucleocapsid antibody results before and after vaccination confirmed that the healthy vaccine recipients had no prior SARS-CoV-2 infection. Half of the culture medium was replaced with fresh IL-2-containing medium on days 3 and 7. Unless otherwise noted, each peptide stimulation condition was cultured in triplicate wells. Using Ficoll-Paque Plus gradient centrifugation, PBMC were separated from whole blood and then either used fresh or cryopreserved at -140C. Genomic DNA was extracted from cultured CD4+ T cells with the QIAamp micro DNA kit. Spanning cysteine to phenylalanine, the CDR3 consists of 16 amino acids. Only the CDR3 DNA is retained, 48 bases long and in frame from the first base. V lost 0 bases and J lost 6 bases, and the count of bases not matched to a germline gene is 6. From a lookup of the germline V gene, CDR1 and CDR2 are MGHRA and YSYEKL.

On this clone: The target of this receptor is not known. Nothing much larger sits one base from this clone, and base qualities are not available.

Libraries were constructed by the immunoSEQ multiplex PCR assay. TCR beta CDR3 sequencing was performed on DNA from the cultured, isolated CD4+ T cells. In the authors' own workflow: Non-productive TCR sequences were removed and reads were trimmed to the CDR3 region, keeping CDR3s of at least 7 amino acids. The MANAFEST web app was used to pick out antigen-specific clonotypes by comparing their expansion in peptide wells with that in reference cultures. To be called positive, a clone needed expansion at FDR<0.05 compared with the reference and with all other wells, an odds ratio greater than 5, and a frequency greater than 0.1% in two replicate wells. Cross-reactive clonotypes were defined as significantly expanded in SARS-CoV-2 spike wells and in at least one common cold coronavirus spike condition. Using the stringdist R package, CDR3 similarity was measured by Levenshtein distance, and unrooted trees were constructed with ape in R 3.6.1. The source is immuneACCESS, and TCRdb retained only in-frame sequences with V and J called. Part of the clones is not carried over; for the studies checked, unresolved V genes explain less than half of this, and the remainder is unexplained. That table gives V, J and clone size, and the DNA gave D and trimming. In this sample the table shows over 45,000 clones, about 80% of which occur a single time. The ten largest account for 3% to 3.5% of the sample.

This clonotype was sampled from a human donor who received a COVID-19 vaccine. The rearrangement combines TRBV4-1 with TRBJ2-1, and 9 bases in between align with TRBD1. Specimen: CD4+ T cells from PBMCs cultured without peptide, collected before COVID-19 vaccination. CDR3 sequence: CASSQDPGQGPNEQFF. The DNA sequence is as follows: TGCGCCAGCAGCCAAGATCCTGGACAGGGGCCCAATGAGCAGTTCTTC.